Listed below are T cell receptor beta chains from one sample, sequenced in a study of CD8 T cells in Susac syndrome. One entry per CDR3 protein results from TCRdb running MiXCR on the immunoSEQ multiplex PCR reads. The data hold 400,000 or so distinct CDR3 sequences, with approximately 89% observed a single time. The sample consisted of CD8+ T cells from PBMCs. Source of these receptors: a human donor with multiple sclerosis. Both conserved end residues are part of each CDR3. The D gene is left open where the match is weak. Part of the rows lack a size; the others show once, few, many or a class for expanded clones.

.	TRBJ1-1	.	TRBV10-3	TGTGCCATCAGGCAGGGGATAGGGGACACTGAAGCTTTCTTT	CAIRQGIGDTEAFF
TRBD1	TRBJ2-5	.	TRBV6-1	TGTGCCAGCAGCGTGCAGGGGGCGGAAGAGACCCAGTACTTC	CASSVQGAEETQYF
TRBD2	TRBJ2-1	.	TRBV12-3/TRBV12-4	TGTGCCAGCAGTTTAGAGTTACTAGCGGGAGGGCCTAGGGAGCAGTTCTTC	CASSLELLAGGPREQFF
TRBD2	TRBJ2-2	.	TRBV7-8	TGTGCCAGCAGCCTAAGAGCTAGCGGGGGCCCGAACACCGGGGAGCTGTTTTTT	CASSLRASGGPNTGELFF
.	TRBJ2-2	once	TRBV2	TGTGCCACCGCCATCCTAAACACCGGGGAGCTGTTTTTT	CATAILNTGELFF
TRBD1	TRBJ1-1	.	TRBV6-6	TGTGCCAGCAGTTCTCCCGGGACAGGGCCGAACACTGAAGCTTTCTTT	CASSSPGTGPNTEAFF
.	TRBJ2-7	once	TRBV30	TGTGCCTGGACGGAGGGGTTGGCTAGCTCCTACGAGCAGTACTTC	CAWTEGLASSYEQYF
TRBD1	TRBJ1-4	.	TRBV13	TGTGCCAGCAGCTCGCCGGGACAGAATAATGAAAAACTGTTTTTT	CASSSPGQNNEKLFF
.	TRBJ1-1	.	TRBV6-1	TGTGCCAGCAGTGAAGGGCCGACCACTGAAGCTTTCTTT	CASSEGPTTEAFF
.	TRBJ1-1	once	TRBV2	TGTGCCAGCGATGGGGGCAGGGACGCTTTCTTT	CASDGGRDAFF
.	TRBJ1-2	.	TRBV27	TGTGCCAGCAGTTTAGCGGCGGGGCTTCTCTCTAACTATGGCTACACCTTC	CASSLAAGLLSNYGYTF
.	TRBJ2-7	.	TRBV6-1	TGTGCCAGCAGTGAAAGGTCAGAGGCCACCTACGAGCAGTACTTC	CASSERSEATYEQYF
.	TRBJ1-1	.	TRBV6-6	TGTGCCAGCAGTCCACGGGACGGATGGAACACTGAAGCTTTCTTT	CASSPRDGWNTEAFF
.	TRBJ2-1	.	TRBV2	TGTGCCAGCGGGGAGGCCTTCAATGAGCAGTTCTTC	CASGEAFNEQFF
TRBD2	TRBJ2-3	once	TRBV19	TGTGCCAGTAGTCAGACTAGCGGGGGAGGCACAGATACGCAGTATTTT	CASSQTSGGGTDTQYF
.	TRBJ1-1	.	TRBV2	TGTGCCAGCAGTGATTCCAGGAGTCAGTTTCGCACTGAAGCTTTCTTT	CASSDSRSQFRTEAFF
.	TRBJ1-1	once	TRBV4-1	TGCGCCAGCAGCCTCACCTACAGGAACACTGAAGCTTTCTTT	CASSLTYRNTEAFF
.	TRBJ2-1	.	TRBV3-1	TGTGCCAGCAGCCCCAGCGACCTCAATGAGCAGTTCTTC	CASSPSDLNEQFF
.	TRBJ2-1	.	TRBV5-6	TGTGCCAGCAGCTTGGTACGGGGCATTGGGGGCATTTCTAACCATGAGCAGTTCTTC	CASSLVRGIGGISNHEQFF
.	TRBJ2-7	.	TRBV11-2	TGTGCCAGCACCTCTGAAAGCCCCCACGAGCAGTACTTC	CASTSESPHEQYF
TRBD1	TRBJ2-5	.	TRBV4-1	TGCGCCAGCAGCGAACAGGGGGAGACCCAGTACTTC	CASSEQGETQYF
.	TRBJ1-5	.	TRBV4-1	TGCGCCAGCAGCCCGGGATGGGAGTTTTATAGCAATCAGCCCCAGCATTTT	CASSPGWEFYSNQPQHF
.	TRBJ2-6	.	TRBV30	TGTGCCTTTTCGGAGGGCTCTGGGGCCAACGTCCTGACTTTC	CAFSEGSGANVLTF
TRBD1	TRBJ1-2	.	TRBV5-5	TGTGCCAGCAGGACAGGGAGTGGCTACACCTTC	CASRTGSGYTF